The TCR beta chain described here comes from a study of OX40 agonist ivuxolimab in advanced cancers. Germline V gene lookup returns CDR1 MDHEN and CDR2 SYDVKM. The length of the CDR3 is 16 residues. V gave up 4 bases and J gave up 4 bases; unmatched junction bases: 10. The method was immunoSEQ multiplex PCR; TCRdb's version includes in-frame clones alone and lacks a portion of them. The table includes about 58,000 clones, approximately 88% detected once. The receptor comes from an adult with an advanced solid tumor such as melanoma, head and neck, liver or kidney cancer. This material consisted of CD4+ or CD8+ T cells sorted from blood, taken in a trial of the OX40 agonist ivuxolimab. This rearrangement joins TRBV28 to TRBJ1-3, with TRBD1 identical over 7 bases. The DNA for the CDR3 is TGTGCCAGCAGTTCATGGGGGGGACAGAGAGGAAACACCATATATTTT. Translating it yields CASSSWGGQRGNTIYF. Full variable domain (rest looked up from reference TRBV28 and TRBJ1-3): DVKVTQSSRYLVKRTGEKVFLECVQDMDHENMFWYRQDPGLGLRLIYFSYDVKMKEKGDIPEGYSVSREKKERFSLILESASTNQTSMYLCASSSWGGQRGNTIYFGEGSWLTVV.